Listed below are T cell receptor beta chains from one sample, sequenced in a study of cytomegalovirus exposure and HLA in healthy donors. Assay used: immunoSEQ multiplex PCR; TCRdb lists only in-frame clones, some missing. The sample records around 190,000 clones, over 60% being singletons. The sample consisted of PBMCs. These receptors were obtained from a woman in her thirties or forties in good health and CMV-seronegative. Both conserved end residues are part of each CDR3. The order of the fields is J gene, clone size, V gene, D gene, CDR3 DNA, CDR3 protein. D genes are given only for firm matches. Not all rows give a size; the values are once, few, many and, for expanded clones, a class.

>TRBJ2-7|-|TRBV4-3|TRBD2
TGCGCCAGCAGCCAAGGCGGACTAGCGGATACATACGAGCAGTACTTC
CASSQGGLADTYEQYF
>TRBJ2-5|-|TRBV5-1|TRBD2
TGCGCCAGCAGCTTGGAGCTAGCGGGAAGAGAGACCCAGTACTTC
CASSLELAGRETQYF
>TRBJ1-2|-|TRBV6-5|TRBD1
TGTGCCAGCAGGACCCCGGGACAGGGGGCTTATGGCTACACCTTC
CASRTPGQGAYGYTF
>TRBJ1-2|-|TRBV27|-
TGTGCCAGCAGCCTCCAGGGTTCGGTTGGCTACACCTTC
CASSLQGSVGYTF
>TRBJ2-2|-|TRBV12-5|-
TGTGCTAGTGGGGATGGGACACCGGGATCCGGGGAGCTGTTTTTT
CASGDGTPGSGELFF
>TRBJ2-4|-|TRBV29-1|-
TGCAGCGTTTCACAGGACACCCGGGACATTCAGTACTTC
CSVSQDTRDIQYF
>TRBJ2-3|-|TRBV6-6|-
TGTGCCAGCAGTTACGCCAGGGCCATAGATACGCAGTATTTT
CASSYARAIDTQYF
>TRBJ2-1|-|TRBV29-1|TRBD2
TGCAGCGTTGCGATAGCGGGTGTCAATGAGCAGTTCTTC
CSVAIAGVNEQFF
>TRBJ2-1|-|TRBV7-9|-
TGTGCCAGCAGCCCCCCCGGGACTCCCCGAGACAATGAGCAGTTCTTC
CASSPPGTPRDNEQFF
>TRBJ2-5|-|TRBV11-3|-
TGTGCCAGCAGCCTGCGACAGGATCGAGAGGGCCAGTACTTC
CASSLRQDREGQYF
>TRBJ2-2|-|TRBV5-4|TRBD2
TGTGCCAGCAGCTTGACTAGCGGGAGGCGTAGCACCGGGGAGCTGTTTTTT
CASSLTSGRRSTGELFF
>TRBJ1-4|-|TRBV19|-
TGTGCCAGTAGTCAGTCACCTAATGAAAAACTGTTTTTT
CASSQSPNEKLFF
>TRBJ2-7|few|TRBV9|TRBD2
TGTGCCAGCAGCGCCGGAGCGGGAGACGCATACGAGCAGTACTTC
CASSAGAGDAYEQYF
>TRBJ2-7|-|TRBV11-2|-
TGTGCCAGCAGCTTAGCCCGGCAAACAGCTCGCGAGCAGTACTTC
CASSLARQTAREQYF
>TRBJ2-1|-|TRBV28|-
TGTGCCAGCAGTTTCTCCCTAAAAAATGAGCAGTTCTTC
CASSFSLKNEQFF
>TRBJ2-7|-|TRBV6-5|TRBD1
TGTGCCAGCAGTGCGCGGGACAGGGTCCACGAGCAGTACTTC
CASSARDRVHEQYF
>TRBJ1-5|-|TRBV15|TRBD1
TGTGCCACCAGCAGGGGGACAGGAACGAATCAGCCCCAGCATTTT
CATSRGTGTNQPQHF
>TRBJ1-1|-|TRBV4-3|-
TGCGCCAGCAGCCAAGGGACAGCTCCGAACACTGAAGCTTTCTTT
CASSQGTAPNTEAFF
>TRBJ1-4|-|TRBV9|-
TGTGCCAGCAGCGAAGGAGGTGATGAAAAACTGTTTTTT
CASSEGGDEKLFF
>TRBJ2-2|-|TRBV5-1|-
TGCGCCAGCAGCCTCAAGACAGGTTTAGCGAACACCGGGGAGCTGTTTTTT
CASSLKTGLANTGELFF
>TRBJ1-3|once|TRBV5-4|-
TGTGCCAGCAGCTCCGGGACAAAAGACACCATATATTTT
CASSSGTKDTIYF
>TRBJ2-1|-|TRBV5-6|TRBD2
TGTGCCAGCAGCCTTCTAGCGGGAGGGAAACATGAGCAGTTCTTC
CASSLLAGGKHEQFF
>TRBJ1-1|-|TRBV19|-
TGTGCCAGTAGTACGTCCCCAACAGGGAACACTGAAGCTTTCTTT
CASSTSPTGNTEAFF
>TRBJ1-2|medium-sized|TRBV5-6|-
TGTGCCAGCAGGACAGGAATCTATGGCTACACCTTC
CASRTGIYGYTF
>TRBJ2-5|-|TRBV6-5|TRBD2
TGTGCCAGCAGTTACTCGGCCGCGGGAGGGATAGAGACCCAGTACTTC
CASSYSAAGGIETQYF
>TRBJ1-2|few|TRBV11-3|TRBD1
TGTGCCAGCAGCTTCGCCACAGGGGTTGGGGATGGCTACACCTTC
CASSFATGVGDGYTF
>TRBJ2-3|-|TRBV9|-
TGTGCCAGCAGCGGGAGTCTTAGCACAGATACGCAGTATTTT
CASSGSLSTDTQYF
>TRBJ2-2|-|TRBV5-6|-
TGTGCCAGCAGCTTGGGAGGGACGAACACCGGGGAGCTGTTTTTT
CASSLGGTNTGELFF
>TRBJ1-1|-|TRBV27|TRBD1
TGTGCCAGCAGGTTGCAGGGGGCGAACACTGAAGCTTTCTTT
CASRLQGANTEAFF
>TRBJ2-2|few|TRBV4-1|TRBD1
TGCGCCAGCACCCAGAGGGGACCCCGACTGACAGGGGGCACCGGGGAGCTGTTTTTT
CASTQRGPRLTGGTGELFF
>TRBJ2-1|-|TRBV7-2|TRBD2
TGTGCCAGCAGCTTAGGCGGTAGCGGGTCATACAATGAGCAGTTCTTC
CASSLGGSGSYNEQFF
>TRBJ2-1|few|TRBV2|-
TGTGCCAGCAGTGAGGAGTTAGGCTCCTACAATGAGCAGTTCTTC
CASSEELGSYNEQFF
>TRBJ1-5|-|TRBV6-5|TRBD1
TGTGCCAGCAGGTCTACAGGGGAGAATCAGCCCCAGCATTTT
CASRSTGENQPQHF
>TRBJ2-1|few|TRBV9|-
TGTGCCAGCAGCGCGCGGAGTCGCGATGAGCAGTTCTTC
CASSARSRDEQFF
>TRBJ1-1|-|TRBV6-6|-
TGTGCCAGCAGTTACTCGACCAAGAGGGCCGGAGCTTTCTTT
CASSYSTKRAGAFF
>TRBJ1-5|once|TRBV7-2|-
TGTGCCAGCAGCACGGGGGGCAATCAGCCCCAGCATTTT
CASSTGGNQPQHF
>TRBJ2-3|-|TRBV7-9|TRBD2
TGTGCCAGCAGCCCTCCCGGACTAGCGGGAGGAGGGGATACGCAGTATTTT
CASSPPGLAGGGDTQYF
>TRBJ1-1|-|TRBV19|-
TGTGCCAGTAGTATGAGCTCTGAAGCTTTCTTT
CASSMSSEAFF
>TRBJ2-6|once|TRBV7-7|TRBD2
TGTGCCAGCAGCTCCGCTCTAGCGGGAGAAGCCAACGTCCTGACTTTC
CASSSALAGEANVLTF
>TRBJ2-3|-|TRBV6-6|TRBD1
TGTGCCAGCACCGAGGACAGGGGTAGGGCAGATACGCAGTATTTT
CASTEDRGRADTQYF
>TRBJ2-7|-|TRBV20-1|-
TGCAGTGCCGGTGAGACCTACGAGCAGTACTTC
CSAGETYEQYF
>TRBJ2-1|-|TRBV5-1|-
TGCGCCAGCAGCTTGCAGGCAGCCGCCACCAACAATGAGCAGTTCTTC
CASSLQAAATNNEQFF
>TRBJ1-3|-|TRBV7-6|-
TGTGCCAGCAGCCCGTTGGGAGGGAACACCATATATTTT
CASSPLGGNTIYF
>TRBJ2-2|-|TRBV10-3|-
TGTGCCACCAAGCGGGCGAGCACCGGGGAGCTGTTTTTT
CATKRASTGELFF
>TRBJ2-7|-|TRBV4-1|-
TGCGCCAGCAGCCTTCTAACGGAGACCGGGAGTCTGGGCTACGAGCAGTACTTC
CASSLLTETGSLGYEQYF
>TRBJ2-1|-|TRBV5-1|TRBD1
TGCGCCAGCAGCTTGGCGGACAGGGTAACGGGCAATGAGCAGTTCTTC
CASSLADRVTGNEQFF
>TRBJ1-1|-|TRBV11-3|-
TGTGCCAGCAGCTTAACGGGGGTGAACACTGAAGCTTTCTTT
CASSLTGVNTEAFF
>TRBJ2-2|-|TRBV13|-
TGTGCCAGCAGCCCCTTGTCGGGAATTTACACCGGGGAGCTGTTTTTT
CASSPLSGIYTGELFF
>TRBJ2-1|-|TRBV19|-
TGTGCCAGTAGTCACCTCTGGTTGGGAGGAGGTGAGCAGTTCTTC
CASSHLWLGGGEQFF
>TRBJ2-1|once|TRBV15|-
TGTGCCACCAGCAAAACTAGAATGATTGAGCAGTTCTTC
CATSKTRMIEQFF
>TRBJ1-5|-|TRBV7-2|-
TGTGCCAGCAGGGGGGACTCCTTAGCCCAGCATTTT
CASRGDSLAQHF
>TRBJ1-1|-|TRBV7-5|-
TGTGTCAGAAGGGGCCGGCGGGGTCTGAACACTGAAGCTTTCTTT
CVRRGRRGLNTEAFF
>TRBJ2-1|-|TRBV11-2|-
TGTGCCAGCAGCTTAGGTCTTAGCATCAATGAGCAGTTCTTC
CASSLGLSINEQFF
>TRBJ2-2|-|TRBV28|-
TGTGCCAGCAGTTATAGGGCAGGGAGGTCCACCGGGGAGCTGTTTTTT
CASSYRAGRSTGELFF
>TRBJ2-2|-|TRBV2|TRBD1
TGTGCCAGCAGCTCTACGGGGACAGTTACTAACACCGGGGAGCTGTTTTTT
CASSSTGTVTNTGELFF
>TRBJ1-1|-|TRBV27|-
TGTGCCAGCAGTTCCCTCCCCCGGGGAGACACTGAAGCTTTCTTT
CASSSLPRGDTEAFF
>TRBJ2-2|-|TRBV6-4|-
TGTGCCAGCAGTGACTCGAGTCAAGCGAACACCGGGGAGCTGTTTTTT
CASSDSSQANTGELFF
>TRBJ2-5|-|TRBV28|TRBD2
TGTGCCAGCAGCAGACTAGCGTTACAAGAGACCCAGTACTTC
CASSRLALQETQYF
>TRBJ1-2|-|TRBV6-5|-
TGTGCCAGCAGTTATGGGGGGGGTAATAACTATGGCTACACCTTC
CASSYGGGNNYGYTF
>TRBJ2-1|once|TRBV10-3|TRBD2
TGTGCCATCAGTATTAGACTGATTGGGGGGGTCGACGGAGGTGAGCAGTTCTTC
CAISIRLIGGVDGGEQFF